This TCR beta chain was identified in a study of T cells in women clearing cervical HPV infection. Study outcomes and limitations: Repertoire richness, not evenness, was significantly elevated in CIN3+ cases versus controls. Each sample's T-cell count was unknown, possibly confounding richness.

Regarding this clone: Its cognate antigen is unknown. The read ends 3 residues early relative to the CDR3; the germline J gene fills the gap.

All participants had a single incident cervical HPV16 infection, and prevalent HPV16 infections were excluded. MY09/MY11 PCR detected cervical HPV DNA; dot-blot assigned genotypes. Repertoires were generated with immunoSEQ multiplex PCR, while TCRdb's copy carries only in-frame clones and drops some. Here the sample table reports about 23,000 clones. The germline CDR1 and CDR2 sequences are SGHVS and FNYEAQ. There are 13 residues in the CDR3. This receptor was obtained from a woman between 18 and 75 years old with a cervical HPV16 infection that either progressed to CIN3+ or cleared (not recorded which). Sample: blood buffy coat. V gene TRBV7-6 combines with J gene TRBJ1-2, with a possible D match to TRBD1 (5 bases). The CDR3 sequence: CASSGDGNNDYTF. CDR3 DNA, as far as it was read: TGTGCCAGTTCGGGGGACGGAAACAATGAC.